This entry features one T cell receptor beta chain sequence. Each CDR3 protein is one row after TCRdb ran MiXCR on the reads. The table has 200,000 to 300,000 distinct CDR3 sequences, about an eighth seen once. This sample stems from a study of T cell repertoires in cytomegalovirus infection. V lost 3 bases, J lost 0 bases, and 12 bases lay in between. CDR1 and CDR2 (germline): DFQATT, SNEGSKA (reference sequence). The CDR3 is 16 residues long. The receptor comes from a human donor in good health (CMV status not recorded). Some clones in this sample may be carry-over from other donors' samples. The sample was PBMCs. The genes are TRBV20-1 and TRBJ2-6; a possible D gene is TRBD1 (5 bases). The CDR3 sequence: CSARTASSSGANVLTF. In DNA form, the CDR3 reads TGCAGTGCTAGGACAGCTTCAAGCTCTGGGGCCAACGTCCTGACTTTC.